One T cell receptor (beta chain) is described in this entry. Judged by its sample share, this clonotype qualifies as large (0.1 to 1%). Its antigen is currently not known. There are no base qualities to consult, and no much larger clone falls within one base. TCRdb names Illumina MiSeq as the instrument used. TCRdb reanalyzed the raw reads on its own, using fastp at Q25 for trimming and MiXCR for clone calling, and kept in-frame beta chains. Rows with a matching CDR3 protein are joined into one entry that keeps the most common DNA and genes. Here the sample has more than 650 distinct CDR3 sequences; roughly 21% occur a single time. The ten most abundant clones make up under 7% of the sample. The CDR3 starts with the cysteine, ends with the phenylalanine, and has 14 residues. Only CDR3 DNA remains: 42 bases, in frame from the first base. As encoded in the germline V gene, CDR1 is ENHRY while CDR2 is SYGVKD. Germline trimming: 3 bases from V, 2 bases from J; junction bases outside gene matches: 3.

The data stem from a study of lung T cells in sarcoidosis with Löfgren's syndrome (TCRdb year 2017). Regarding the complete study: Sarcoidosis was described as a granulomatous, mainly pulmonary disease marked by CD4+ T cell accumulation in bronchoalveolar lavage fluid. The repertoire analyses centered on Lofgren's syndrome patients.

Beyond this particular receptor, the publication reports: Compared with control subjects, Lofgren's syndrome patients reportedly showed the greatest expansion in the V gene segments TRAV12-1 and TRBV2. When alphabeta pairing was analyzed, TRAV12-1 tended to pair preferentially with TRBV2, and the resulting paired TCRs displayed CDR3 homology. Sharing of TRAV12-1 and TRBV2 CDR3 motifs among multiple Lofgren's syndrome patients was reported, suggesting public CD4+ TCR repertoires. Recognition of a sarcoidosis-associated antigen was merely suggested, with the antigen itself still putative and unidentified.

The V and J segments used are TRBV10-3 and TRBJ2-5; 7 of the junction bases match TRBD2. The TCR originated in a human donor with sarcoidosis (Löfgren's syndrome or another form), or a control subject (not recorded which). The specimen was CD4+ T cells from PBMCs. The base sequence is TGTGCCATCAGTGACCCGGGACTACAAGAGACCCAGTACTTC. This translates into CAISDPGLQETQYF.